These T cell receptor beta chains were read from a single sample in a study of molecular identifiers for immune sequencing clone quantification. TCRdb recomputed calls from the PCR reads with MiXCR, one row per CDR3 protein. Counted here are around 100,000 distinct CDR3 sequences, roughly a third occurring once; the ten biggest clones make up 4% to 5%. The sequencing sample was made of naive CD8+ T cells from blood, with Jurkat cell RNA spiked in. The source is a human donor in good health. Some libraries in this study had Jurkat cell RNA spiked in. Each CDR3 is given with its conserved first and last residue. The D gene is left open where the match is weak. Size values are once, few and many counts, or a class for expanded clones, and some rows have none.

CDR3nt: TGTGCCAGCAGTCCCTCATTTGGGGCAGGGTACGAGCAGTACTTC
CDR3aa: CASSPSFGAGYEQYF
abundance: few
v_gene: TRBV27
j_gene: TRBJ2-7
d_gene: NA

CDR3nt: TGTGCCAGTAGTATAGAGCCCGTGACAGTCATCAGCACAGATACGCAGTATTTT
CDR3aa: CASSIEPVTVISTDTQYF
abundance: NA
v_gene: TRBV19
j_gene: TRBJ2-3
d_gene: NA

CDR3nt: TGTGCCAGCAAGAAGCGGAATTTAACCTACGAGCAGTACTTC
CDR3aa: CASKKRNLTYEQYF
abundance: NA
v_gene: TRBV6-4
j_gene: TRBJ2-7
d_gene: NA

CDR3nt: TGTGCCAGCAGTTTTGACAGGCAAGAGACCCAGTACTTC
CDR3aa: CASSFDRQETQYF
abundance: NA
v_gene: TRBV12-3/TRBV12-4
j_gene: TRBJ2-5
d_gene: NA

CDR3nt: TGTGCCAGCAGTGGGGGGACAGGCCTAACTAGCACAGATTCGCAGTATTTT
CDR3aa: CASSGGTGLTSTDSQYF
abundance: NA
v_gene: TRBV2
j_gene: TRBJ2-3
d_gene: TRBD1

CDR3nt: TGTGCCAGCGCTCCGGGGCCTCGACAGGGTACCTTATACGAGCAGTACTTC
CDR3aa: CASAPGPRQGTLYEQYF
abundance: NA
v_gene: TRBV7-6
j_gene: TRBJ2-7
d_gene: TRBD1

CDR3nt: TGTGCCACCAGCAGGGAATACCCGGGACGGAGGATGGAGACCCAGTACTTC
CDR3aa: CATSREYPGRRMETQYF
abundance: few
v_gene: TRBV15
j_gene: TRBJ2-5
d_gene: NA

CDR3nt: TGTGCCAGCAGCTTAGGGGCAGGGGTCTACAATGAGCAGTTCTTC
CDR3aa: CASSLGAGVYNEQFF
abundance: few
v_gene: TRBV11-3
j_gene: TRBJ2-1
d_gene: NA

CDR3nt: TGTGCCAGTAGTACCGGGACAGGGTCTTTCAGCTACACCTTC
CDR3aa: CASSTGTGSFSYTF
abundance: NA
v_gene: TRBV19
j_gene: TRBJ1-2
d_gene: TRBD1

CDR3nt: TGCGCCAGCAGCCAAGTTATTCTAGCGGGAGGGCCAAACATTCAGTACTTC
CDR3aa: CASSQVILAGGPNIQYF
abundance: NA
v_gene: TRBV4-3
j_gene: TRBJ2-4
d_gene: TRBD2

CDR3nt: TGTGCCAGCAGTACCATGAACACTGAAGCTTTCTTT
CDR3aa: CASSTMNTEAFF
abundance: few
v_gene: TRBV6-5
j_gene: TRBJ1-1
d_gene: NA

CDR3nt: TGCGCCACAGGGCTAGACAACACCGGGGAGCTGTTTTTT
CDR3aa: CATGLDNTGELFF
abundance: few
v_gene: TRBV5-1
j_gene: TRBJ2-2
d_gene: NA

CDR3nt: TGTGCCAGCAGTTTATCGTGGAATCAGCCCCAGCATTTT
CDR3aa: CASSLSWNQPQHF
abundance: NA
v_gene: TRBV27
j_gene: TRBJ1-5
d_gene: NA

CDR3nt: TGTGCCAGCCACCCTACCCCGAACACCGGGGAGCTGTTTTTT
CDR3aa: CASHPTPNTGELFF
abundance: few
v_gene: TRBV9
j_gene: TRBJ2-2
d_gene: NA

CDR3nt: TGTGCCAGCACCGCGGGAGCCCGCGAGCAGTACTTC
CDR3aa: CASTAGAREQYF
abundance: few
v_gene: TRBV6-2/TRBV6-3
j_gene: TRBJ2-7
d_gene: TRBD2

CDR3nt: TGTGCCAGCAGCCACTTCACCGGGAGGAACTACGAGCAGTACTTC
CDR3aa: CASSHFTGRNYEQYF
abundance: NA
v_gene: TRBV11-2
j_gene: TRBJ2-7
d_gene: TRBD2

CDR3nt: TGCGCCAGCAGCCAAGTCGCTAGCGGGAGATCGAATGAGCAGTTCTTC
CDR3aa: CASSQVASGRSNEQFF
abundance: NA
v_gene: TRBV4-3
j_gene: TRBJ2-1
d_gene: TRBD2

CDR3nt: TGTGCCAGTAGTGCTAGCCGGGTCCCAAGCTACGAGCAGTACTTC
CDR3aa: CASSASRVPSYEQYF
abundance: NA
v_gene: TRBV19
j_gene: TRBJ2-7
d_gene: NA

CDR3nt: TGTGCCAGCAGCCCGGACACGTCAGATACGCAGTATTTT
CDR3aa: CASSPDTSDTQYF
abundance: many
v_gene: TRBV5-4
j_gene: TRBJ2-3
d_gene: NA

CDR3nt: TGTGCCAGCAGCCCGGTGTGGACTAACTATGGCTACACCTTC
CDR3aa: CASSPVWTNYGYTF
abundance: few
v_gene: TRBV28
j_gene: TRBJ1-2
d_gene: NA

CDR3nt: TGTGCCAGCAGCTCCCCCGGGACAGGGACCCATAGCACAGATACGCAGTATTTT
CDR3aa: CASSSPGTGTHSTDTQYF
abundance: NA
v_gene: TRBV9
j_gene: TRBJ2-3
d_gene: TRBD1

CDR3nt: TGTGCCAGCGGAAAAGGACCAATTAGCAATCAGCCCCAGCATTTT
CDR3aa: CASGKGPISNQPQHF
abundance: few
v_gene: TRBV2
j_gene: TRBJ1-5
d_gene: NA

CDR3nt: TGTGCCAGCAGTTTCGTCGGGGAGCTGTTTTTT
CDR3aa: CASSFVGELFF
abundance: many
v_gene: TRBV12-3/TRBV12-4
j_gene: TRBJ2-2
d_gene: NA

CDR3nt: TGTGCCAGCAGCTTCGGACTAGCGGGAGGGGTCTACGAGCAGTACTTC
CDR3aa: CASSFGLAGGVYEQYF
abundance: NA
v_gene: TRBV14
j_gene: TRBJ2-7
d_gene: TRBD2

CDR3nt: TGCGCCAGCAGCCAAGAGGACAGGGCCGGGGAAAAACTGTTTTTT
CDR3aa: CASSQEDRAGEKLFF
abundance: NA
v_gene: TRBV4-3
j_gene: TRBJ1-4
d_gene: TRBD1

CDR3nt: TGTGCCAGCAGCTTAGCCTTCAGAGCCAAATATTCTAACTATGGCTACACCTTC
CDR3aa: CASSLAFRAKYSNYGYTF
abundance: many
v_gene: TRBV7-9
j_gene: TRBJ1-2
d_gene: NA

CDR3nt: TGTGCCAGCAGCCGAGAGGGGGGACTAGTGGACACCGGGGAGCTGTTTTTT
CDR3aa: CASSREGGLVDTGELFF
abundance: NA
v_gene: TRBV5-6
j_gene: TRBJ2-2
d_gene: TRBD2

CDR3nt: TGCAGTGCTAGTCAGGCCAGGGGAAGCGAGCAGTACTTC
CDR3aa: CSASQARGSEQYF
abundance: NA
v_gene: TRBV20-1
j_gene: TRBJ2-7
d_gene: NA

CDR3nt: TGTGCCAACAGCCACCTTAGCGGGTTCAGCTCCTACGAGCAGTACTTC
CDR3aa: CANSHLSGFSSYEQYF
abundance: NA
v_gene: TRBV14
j_gene: TRBJ2-7
d_gene: TRBD2

CDR3nt: TGTGCCAGCAGCTTAGGGCCCCCGCAAGAGACCCAGTACTTC
CDR3aa: CASSLGPPQETQYF
abundance: few
v_gene: TRBV7-6
j_gene: TRBJ2-5
d_gene: NA

CDR3nt: TGTGCCAGCAGAGATGTCAACACTGAAGCTTTCTTT
CDR3aa: CASRDVNTEAFF
abundance: many
v_gene: TRBV9
j_gene: TRBJ1-1
d_gene: NA

CDR3nt: TGTGCCACCTTAGGGGCAGGAGACGCCTATAGCAATCAGCCCCAGCATTTT
CDR3aa: CATLGAGDAYSNQPQHF
abundance: few
v_gene: TRBV24-1
j_gene: TRBJ1-5
d_gene: NA

CDR3nt: TGTGCCAGCAGCCCTACCTCCGAGGGCAACCAGCCCCAGCATTTT
CDR3aa: CASSPTSEGNQPQHF
abundance: once
v_gene: TRBV28
j_gene: TRBJ1-5
d_gene: NA

CDR3nt: TGTGCCAGCAGTTTTGGTCGCAGGGTCTACGAGCAGTACTTC
CDR3aa: CASSFGRRVYEQYF
abundance: many
v_gene: TRBV28
j_gene: TRBJ2-7
d_gene: NA

CDR3nt: TGTGCCAGCAGCTTAGGCCCTAGGAGCTCCTACGAGCAGTACTTC
CDR3aa: CASSLGPRSSYEQYF
abundance: NA
v_gene: TRBV7-8
j_gene: TRBJ2-7
d_gene: NA

CDR3nt: TGTGCCAGCAGCGTAGATTCTGCTAGCGGGTTCCACGAGCAGTACTTC
CDR3aa: CASSVDSASGFHEQYF
abundance: NA
v_gene: TRBV9
j_gene: TRBJ2-7
d_gene: TRBD2

CDR3nt: TGTGCCAGCGGCTTAGAGTGGGTAGAAAACTACGAGCAGTACTTC
CDR3aa: CASGLEWVENYEQYF
abundance: NA
v_gene: TRBV7-8
j_gene: TRBJ2-7
d_gene: NA

CDR3nt: TGCGCCAGCAGCCAAGATCACAGTTCCTACGAGCAGTACTTC
CDR3aa: CASSQDHSSYEQYF
abundance: few
v_gene: TRBV4-1
j_gene: TRBJ2-7
d_gene: NA

CDR3nt: TGTGCCAGCAGCGAACTGGGAGGGGATACGCAGTATTTT
CDR3aa: CASSELGGDTQYF
abundance: few
v_gene: TRBV7-2
j_gene: TRBJ2-3
d_gene: TRBD2

CDR3nt: TGTGCCAGCAGCTTCACTAGTAATGGAGATACGCAGTATTTT
CDR3aa: CASSFTSNGDTQYF
abundance: many
v_gene: TRBV5-4
j_gene: TRBJ2-3
d_gene: NA

CDR3nt: TGTGCCAGCAGCCCCCGACTCCCTCAAATAGATACGCAGTATTTT
CDR3aa: CASSPRLPQIDTQYF
abundance: NA
v_gene: TRBV5-5
j_gene: TRBJ2-3
d_gene: NA

CDR3nt: TGCGCCTGCAGCGGAATCCCAGCGTACCCCGCAGAGCAGTTCTTC
CDR3aa: CACSGIPAYPAEQFF
abundance: NA
v_gene: TRBV4-1
j_gene: TRBJ2-1
d_gene: NA

CDR3nt: TGCGCCAGCACCTCACCGGGGGTCGATGAGCAGTTCTTC
CDR3aa: CASTSPGVDEQFF
abundance: NA
v_gene: TRBV10-2
j_gene: TRBJ2-1
d_gene: NA

CDR3nt: TGTGCCAGCAGCTTGTCTTTGGACACCGGGGAGCTGTTTTTT
CDR3aa: CASSLSLDTGELFF
abundance: NA
v_gene: TRBV5-5
j_gene: TRBJ2-2
d_gene: NA

CDR3nt: TGTGCCAGCAGCTTAATTGGAGACAGGGGCTACGAGCAGTACTTC
CDR3aa: CASSLIGDRGYEQYF
abundance: many
v_gene: TRBV7-3
j_gene: TRBJ2-7
d_gene: TRBD1

CDR3nt: TGTGCCAGCAGTTTATCGATAGCGGGAAACACTGAAGCTTTCTTT
CDR3aa: CASSLSIAGNTEAFF
abundance: few
v_gene: TRBV27
j_gene: TRBJ1-1
d_gene: NA

CDR3nt: TGTGACAGCAGTGGGACAGAACGGTCCTACGAGCAGTACTTC
CDR3aa: CDSSGTERSYEQYF
abundance: NA
v_gene: TRBV12-3/TRBV12-4
j_gene: TRBJ2-7
d_gene: TRBD1

CDR3nt: TGTGCCAGCAGTTCCTGGGCTAGCGGCCTCTACGAGCAGTACTTC
CDR3aa: CASSSWASGLYEQYF
abundance: few
v_gene: TRBV6-6
j_gene: TRBJ2-7
d_gene: TRBD2